A single sample is the source of the 10 T cell receptor beta chains below, sequenced in a study of neurological immune-mediated disorders. MiXCR, run by TCRdb on the 5' RACE reads, gives a single entry per CDR3 protein. This table holds fewer than 65,000 distinct CDR3 sequences, about 4% found once. Sequences were obtained from PBMCs. The receptor set was obtained from a man in his fifties or sixties with multiple sclerosis.

The gene calls are TRBV29-1 and TRBJ2-7; 14 bases are shared with TRBD2. The ends lost 1 base at V and 4 bases at J; junction bases unmatched: 9. Germline V CDR1 and CDR2: SQVTM, ANQGSEA. This CDR3 contains 17 residues. The CDR3 DNA reads as TGCAGCGTTGAAGTTGGGACTAGCGGGGGACTTTCTTACGAGCAGTACTTC. It is translated as CSVEVGTSGGLSYEQYF.

There are many counts of this clonotype. This chain uses TRBV5-1 with TRBJ1-1; the D gene is possibly TRBD1 (5 bases). V was clipped by 1 base and J by 1 base, with 8 bases between them. The V gene's germline CDR1 is SGHRS and CDR2 YFSETQ. The CDR3 extends over 14 amino acids. CDR3 in amino acids: CASSLRGGNTEAFF. CDR3 nucleotides: TGCGCCAGCAGCTTGAGGGGCGGGAACACTGAAGCTTTCTTT.

This rearrangement joins TRBV28 to TRBJ1-4, with no clear D. The CDR3 contains 14 residues. The germline gives CDR1 MDHEN, CDR2 SYDVKM. Trimming removed 10 bases from V and 8 bases from J, with 20 bases in between. In DNA, the CDR3 is TGTGCCATCAACCAGGCCACATCCGGGGAAAAACTGTTTTTT. Its protein product is CAINQATSGEKLFF.

This clonotype was detected many times. V is TRBV11-3 and J is TRBJ1-1; D unclear. Germline CDR1 reads SGHNT; CDR2 reads YENEEA. The CDR3 is 13 amino acids. The germline V and J ends were trimmed by 5 bases and 8 bases, with 15 bases remaining between them. In DNA, the CDR3 is TGTGCCAGCAGCAAAGAGTGGCCACACGAAGCTTTCTTT. Its translation is CASSKEWPHEAFF. Combining the CDR3 with reference TRBV11-3 and TRBJ1-1 gives the whole variable domain EAGVVQSPRYKIIEKKQPVAFWCNPISGHNTLYWYLQNLGQGPELLIRYENEEAVDDSQLPKDRFSAERLKGVDSTLKIQPAELGDSAVYLCASSKEWPHEAFFGQGTRLTVV.

This clonotype has ten or more counts. The V call is TRBV12-3 or TRBV12-4, the J call TRBJ2-2; possible D gene TRBD1, 5 bases. The CDR3 is made up of 13 amino acids. Trimming removed 1 base at V and 9 bases at J, with 9 bases between. DNA of the CDR3: TGTGCCAGCAGTTTAGAGGGGAACCGGGAGCTGTTTTTT. This encodes CASSLEGNRELFF.

This clonotype has ten or more counts. The chain links TRBV27 to TRBJ2-5; perhaps TRBD2 as D (6 bases). CDR1 and CDR2 from the germline V gene are MNHEY and SMNVEV (reference sequence). CDR3 size: 14 residues. V lost 4 bases to trimming and J lost 5 bases, with 14 bases between them. This chain's CDR3 is CASSYGMEGETQYF. In nucleotides, the CDR3 is TGTGCCAGCAGTTACGGGATGGAGGGCGAGACCCAGTACTTC.

This clonotype has at least ten counts. This chain joins TRBV5-1 and TRBJ1-1, with D hard to call. CDR1 is SGHRS and CDR2 is YFSETQ in the germline V gene. The V and J ends lost 0 bases and 1 base respectively, with 4 bases between them. The CDR3 totals 13 residues. CDR3 sequence: CASSLDQNTEAFF. CDR3 nucleotides: TGCGCCAGCAGCTTGGACCAGAACACTGAAGCTTTCTTT.

This clonotype was seen ten or more times. The genes are TRBV20-1 and TRBJ2-7; D ambiguous. CDR1 and CDR2 from the germline V gene are DFQATT and SNEGSKA (reference sequence). The CDR3 consists of 11 residues. The V end lost 4 bases, the J end lost 3 bases, and 7 bases lay between the germline ends. The CDR3 protein is CSANRGYEQYF. The CDR3 DNA sequence: TGCAGTGCTAACCGAGGCTACGAGCAGTACTTC.

This chain joins TRBV7-9 and TRBJ2-7; D is possibly TRBD2 (5 bases). Germline CDR1 reads SEHNR; CDR2 reads FQNEAQ (reference sequence). Trimming cost V 1 base and J 2 bases, with 12 bases left between them. The CDR3 covers 15 residues. The chain's CDR3 is CASSLGGALAYEQYF. For the CDR3, the DNA is TGTGCCAGCAGCTTAGGGGGAGCCCTAGCCTACGAGCAGTACTTC.

A word on this clonotype: A single base separates this from a much larger clone, so it may be a read error. The chain employs TRBV10-3 and TRBJ2-7, with a weak D call TRBD1 (6 bases). This CDR3 spans 14 amino acids. Germline V lookup: CDR1 ENHRY, CDR2 SYGVKD. V was shortened by 7 bases and J by 2 bases, with 15 bases between the two germline ends. This CDR3 reads CAIIGGQSAYEQYF. The CDR3 nucleotides read TGTGCCATCATCGGAGGACAGTCAGCCTACGAGCAGTACTTC.